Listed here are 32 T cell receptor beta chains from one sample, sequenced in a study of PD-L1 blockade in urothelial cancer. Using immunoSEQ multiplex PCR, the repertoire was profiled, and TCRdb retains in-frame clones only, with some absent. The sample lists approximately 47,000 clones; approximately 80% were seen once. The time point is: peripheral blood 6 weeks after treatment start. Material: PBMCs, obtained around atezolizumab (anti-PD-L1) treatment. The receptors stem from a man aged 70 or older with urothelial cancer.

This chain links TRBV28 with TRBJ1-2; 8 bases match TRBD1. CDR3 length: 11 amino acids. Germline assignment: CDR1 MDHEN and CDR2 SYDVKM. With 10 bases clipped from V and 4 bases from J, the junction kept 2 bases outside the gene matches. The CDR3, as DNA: TGTGCCACCCAGGGGGCCTATGGCTACACCTTC. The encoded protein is CATQGAYGYTF.

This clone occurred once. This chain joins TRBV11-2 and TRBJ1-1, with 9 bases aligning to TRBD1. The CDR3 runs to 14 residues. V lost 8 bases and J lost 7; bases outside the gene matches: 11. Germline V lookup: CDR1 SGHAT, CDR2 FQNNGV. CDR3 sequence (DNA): TGTGCCAGCGGGGAATGGGACAGGGATGGTGAAGCTTTCTTT. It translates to CASGEWDRDGEAFF.

CDR3 protein: CAISESTIWGQADTQYF. The CDR3 DNA is TGTGCCATCAGTGAGTCAACGATTTGGGGGCAAGCAGATACGCAGTATTTT. The chain has TRBV10-3 and TRBJ2-3; tentative D call: TRBD1 (6 bases). There are 17 residues in the CDR3. Germline CDR1 reads ENHRY; CDR2 reads SYGVKD. The germline V and J ends were trimmed by 0 bases and 4 bases, with 17 bases remaining between them.

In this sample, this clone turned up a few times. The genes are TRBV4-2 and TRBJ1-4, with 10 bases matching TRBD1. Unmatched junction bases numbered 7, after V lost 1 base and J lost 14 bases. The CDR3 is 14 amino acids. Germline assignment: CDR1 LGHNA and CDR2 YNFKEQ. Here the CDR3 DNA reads TGTGCCAGCAGCCAAGTTTTCAAGGACAGGGGGCTGTTTTTT. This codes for CASSQVFKDRGLFF.

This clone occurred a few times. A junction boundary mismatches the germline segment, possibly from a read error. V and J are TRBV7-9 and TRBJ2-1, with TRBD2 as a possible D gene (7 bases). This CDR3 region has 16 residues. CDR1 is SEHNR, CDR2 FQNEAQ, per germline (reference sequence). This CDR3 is CASGFVGGAIYNEQFF. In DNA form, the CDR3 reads TGTGCCAGCGGCTTCGTGGGGGGGGCGATTTACAATGAGCAGTTCTTC. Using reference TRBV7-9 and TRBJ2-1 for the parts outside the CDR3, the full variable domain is DTGVSQNPRHKITKRGQNVTFRCDPISEHNRLYWYRQTLGQGPEFLTYFQNEAQLEKSRLLSDRFSAERPKGSFSTLEIQRTEQGDSAMYLCASGFVGGAIYNEQFFGPGTRLTVL.

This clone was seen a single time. CDR3 in DNA: TGTGCCAGTAGCCTCGGGAGTAGCGGCGGGCCCGCGGGGCAGTACTTC. It encodes CASSLGSSGGPAGQYF. The chain couples TRBV19 to TRBJ2-7; a weak D match, TRBD2 (6 bases). Germline V gives CDR1 LNHDA, CDR2 SQIVND (reference sequence). The CDR3 loop spans 16 amino acids. V lost 6 bases, J lost 9 bases, and 27 bases lay in between.

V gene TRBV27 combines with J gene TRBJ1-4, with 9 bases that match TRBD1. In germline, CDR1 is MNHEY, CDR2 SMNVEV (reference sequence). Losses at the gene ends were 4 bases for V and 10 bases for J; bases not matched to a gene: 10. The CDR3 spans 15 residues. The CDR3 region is CASSWDTGGAGKLFF. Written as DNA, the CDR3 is TGTGCCAGCAGTTGGGATACAGGGGGCGCGGGAAAACTGTTTTTT.

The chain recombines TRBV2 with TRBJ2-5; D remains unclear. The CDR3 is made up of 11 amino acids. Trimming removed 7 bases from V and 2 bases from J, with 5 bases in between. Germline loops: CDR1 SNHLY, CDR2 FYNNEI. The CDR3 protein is CASTRQETQYF. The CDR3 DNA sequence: TGTGCCAGCACTAGACAAGAGACCCAGTACTTC.

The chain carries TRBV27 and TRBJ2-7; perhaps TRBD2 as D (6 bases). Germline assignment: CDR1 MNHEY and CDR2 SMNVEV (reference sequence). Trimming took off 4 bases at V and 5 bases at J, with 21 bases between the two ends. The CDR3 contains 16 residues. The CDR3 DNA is TGTGCCAGCAGTTCACCAGGGCGGGGTCCGCGAGACGAGCAGTACTTC. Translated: CASSSPGRGPRDEQYF.

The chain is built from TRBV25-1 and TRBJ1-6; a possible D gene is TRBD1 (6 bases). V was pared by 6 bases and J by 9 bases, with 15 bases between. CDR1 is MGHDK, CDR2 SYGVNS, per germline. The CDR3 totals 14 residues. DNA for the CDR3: TGTGCCAGCAGCTTTACAGGGAACGGTTCACCCCTCCACTTT. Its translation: CASSFTGNGSPLHF. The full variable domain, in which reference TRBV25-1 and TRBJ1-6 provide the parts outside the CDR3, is EADIYQTPRYLVIGTGKKITLECSQTMGHDKMYWYQQDPGMELHLIHYSYGVNSTEKGDLSSESTVSRIRTEHFPLTLESARPSHTSQYLCASSFTGNGSPLHFGNGTRLTVT.

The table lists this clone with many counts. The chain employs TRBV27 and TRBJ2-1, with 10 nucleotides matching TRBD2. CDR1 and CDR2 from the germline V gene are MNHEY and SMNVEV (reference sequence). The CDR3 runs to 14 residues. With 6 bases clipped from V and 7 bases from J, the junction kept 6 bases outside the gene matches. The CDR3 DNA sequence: TGTGCCAGCAGAAGAGCGGGAGGGGGGAATGAGCAGTTCTTC. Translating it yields CASRRAGGGNEQFF.

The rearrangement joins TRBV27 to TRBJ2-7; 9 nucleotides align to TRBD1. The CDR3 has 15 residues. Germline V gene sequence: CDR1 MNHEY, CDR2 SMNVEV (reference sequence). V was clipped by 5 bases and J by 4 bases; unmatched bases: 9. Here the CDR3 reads CASSQKQGAPYEQYF. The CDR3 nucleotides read TGTGCCAGCAGTCAAAAACAGGGGGCCCCGTACGAGCAGTACTTC.

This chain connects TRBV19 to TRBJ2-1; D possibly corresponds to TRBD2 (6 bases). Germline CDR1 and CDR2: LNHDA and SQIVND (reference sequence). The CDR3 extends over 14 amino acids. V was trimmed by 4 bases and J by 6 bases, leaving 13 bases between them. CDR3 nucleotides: TGTGCCAGTAGTACCACGGCGGGAATCAATGAGCAGTTCTTC. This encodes CASSTTAGINEQFF.

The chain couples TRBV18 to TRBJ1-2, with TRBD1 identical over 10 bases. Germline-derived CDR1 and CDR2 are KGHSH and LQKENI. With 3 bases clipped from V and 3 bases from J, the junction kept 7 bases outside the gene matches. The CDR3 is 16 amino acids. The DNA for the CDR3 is TGTGCCAGCTCACCGACCCGGGACAGGGGAGACTATGGCTACACCTTC. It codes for CASSPTRDRGDYGYTF. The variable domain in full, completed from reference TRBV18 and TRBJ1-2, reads NAGVMQNPRHLVRRRGQEARLRCSPMKGHSHVYWYRQLPEEGLKFMVYLQKENIIDESGMPKERFSAEFPKEGPSILRIQQVVRGDSAAYFCASSPTRDRGDYGYTFGSGTRLTVV.

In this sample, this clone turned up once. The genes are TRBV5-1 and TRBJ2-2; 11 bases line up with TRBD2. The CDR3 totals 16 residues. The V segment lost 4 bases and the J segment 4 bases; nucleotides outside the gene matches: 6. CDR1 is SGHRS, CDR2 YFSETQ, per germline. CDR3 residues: CASSETSGMVTGELFF. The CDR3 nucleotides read TGCGCCAGCAGCGAGACTAGCGGGATGGTCACCGGGGAGCTGTTTTTT.

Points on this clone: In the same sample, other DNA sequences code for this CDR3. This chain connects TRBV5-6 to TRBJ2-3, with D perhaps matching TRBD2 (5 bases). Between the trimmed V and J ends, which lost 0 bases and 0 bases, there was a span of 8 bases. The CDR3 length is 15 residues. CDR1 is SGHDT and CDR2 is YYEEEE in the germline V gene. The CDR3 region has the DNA TGTGCCAGCAGCTTGGGAGGGAGTAGCACAGATACGCAGTATTTT. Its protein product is CASSLGGSSTDTQYF.

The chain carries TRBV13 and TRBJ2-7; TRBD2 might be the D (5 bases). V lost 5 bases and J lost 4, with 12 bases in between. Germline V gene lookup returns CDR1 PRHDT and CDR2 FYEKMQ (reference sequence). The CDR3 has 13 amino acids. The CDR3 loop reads CASSPGWDYEQYF. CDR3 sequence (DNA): TGTGCCAGCAGCCCGGGGTGGGATTACGAGCAGTACTTC.

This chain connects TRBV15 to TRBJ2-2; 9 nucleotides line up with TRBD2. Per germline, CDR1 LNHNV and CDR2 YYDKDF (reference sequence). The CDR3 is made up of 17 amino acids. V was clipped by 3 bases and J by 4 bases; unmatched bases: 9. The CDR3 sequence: CATSRTWTSAGTGELFF. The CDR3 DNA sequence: TGTGCCACCAGCAGGACCTGGACTAGCGCGGGCACCGGGGAGCTGTTTTTT.

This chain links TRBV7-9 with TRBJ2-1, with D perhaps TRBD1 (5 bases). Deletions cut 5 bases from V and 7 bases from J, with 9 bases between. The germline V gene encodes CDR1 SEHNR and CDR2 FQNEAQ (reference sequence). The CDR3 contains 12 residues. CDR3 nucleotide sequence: TGTGCCAGCAGCCTAGGGGCTAATGAGCAGTTCTTC. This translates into CASSLGANEQFF.

The CDR3 DNA is TGCGCCAGCAGCTTGTCGACTACCTCAGATACGCAGTATTTT. The encoded protein is CASSLSTTSDTQYF. The chain joins TRBV5-1 to TRBJ2-3; a possible D gene is TRBD2 (5 bases). The CDR3 runs to 14 residues. Trimming took off 1 base at V and 4 bases at J, with 10 bases between the two ends. The germline gives CDR1 SGHRS, CDR2 YFSETQ.

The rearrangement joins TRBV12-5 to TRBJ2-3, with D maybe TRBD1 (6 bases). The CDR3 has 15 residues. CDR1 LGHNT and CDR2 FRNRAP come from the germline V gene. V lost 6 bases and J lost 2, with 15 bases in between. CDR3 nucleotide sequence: TGTGCTAGTGGACTTTCAGGGGCTCCCACAGATACGCAGTATTTT. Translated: CASGLSGAPTDTQYF.

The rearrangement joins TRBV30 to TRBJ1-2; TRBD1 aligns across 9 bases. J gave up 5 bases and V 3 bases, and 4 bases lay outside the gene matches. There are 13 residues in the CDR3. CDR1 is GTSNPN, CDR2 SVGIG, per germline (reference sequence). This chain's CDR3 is CAWRLGQGYGYTF. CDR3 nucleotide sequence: TGTGCCTGGAGACTTGGACAGGGGTATGGCTACACCTTC.

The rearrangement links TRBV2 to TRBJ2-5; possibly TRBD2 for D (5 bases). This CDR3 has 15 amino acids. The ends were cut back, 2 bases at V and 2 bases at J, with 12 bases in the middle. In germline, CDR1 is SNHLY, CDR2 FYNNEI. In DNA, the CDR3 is TGTGCCAGCAGTGAATACGCGGGTGGGCAAGAGACCCAGTACTTC. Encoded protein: CASSEYAGGQETQYF.

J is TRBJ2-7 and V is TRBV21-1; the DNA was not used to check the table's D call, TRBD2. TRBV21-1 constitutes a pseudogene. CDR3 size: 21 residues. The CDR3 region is CASSKAPGKGLAGPFSYEQYF. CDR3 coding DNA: TGTGCCAGCAGCAAAGCGCCGGGAAAAGGACTAGCGGGACCTTTCTCCTACGAGCAGTACTTC.

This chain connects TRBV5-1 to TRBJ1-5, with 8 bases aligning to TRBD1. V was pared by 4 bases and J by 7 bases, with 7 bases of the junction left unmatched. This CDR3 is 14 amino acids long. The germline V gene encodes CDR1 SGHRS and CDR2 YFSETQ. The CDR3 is CASSTTGEGQPQHF. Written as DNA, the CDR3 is TGCGCCAGCAGCACGACAGGGGAAGGGCAGCCCCAGCATTTT.

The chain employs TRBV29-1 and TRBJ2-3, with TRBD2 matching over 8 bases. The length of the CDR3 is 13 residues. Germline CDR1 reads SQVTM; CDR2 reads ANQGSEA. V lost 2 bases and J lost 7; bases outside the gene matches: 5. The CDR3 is CSVESGGGNTQYF. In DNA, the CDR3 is TGCAGCGTTGAATCGGGAGGGGGAAATACGCAGTATTTT.

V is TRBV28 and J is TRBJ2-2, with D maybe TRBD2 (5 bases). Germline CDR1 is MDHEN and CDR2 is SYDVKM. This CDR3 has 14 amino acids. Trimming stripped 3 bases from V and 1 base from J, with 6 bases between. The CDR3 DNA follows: TGTGCCAGCAGTTTTCGGGAGAACACCGGGGAGCTGTTTTTT. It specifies CASSFRENTGELFF.

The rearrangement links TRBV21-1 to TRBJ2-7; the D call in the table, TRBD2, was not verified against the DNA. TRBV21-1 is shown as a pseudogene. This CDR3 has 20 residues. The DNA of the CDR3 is TGTGCCAGCAGCAAGGGACAGGGAGTGACTAGCGGGAGGGGGACCTACGAGCAGTACTTC. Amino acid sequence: CASSKGQGVTSGRGTYEQYF.

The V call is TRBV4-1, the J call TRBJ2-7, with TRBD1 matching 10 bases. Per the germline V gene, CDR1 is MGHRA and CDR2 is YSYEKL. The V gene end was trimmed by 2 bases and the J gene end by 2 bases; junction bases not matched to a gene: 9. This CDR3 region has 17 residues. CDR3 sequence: CASSQTSYGTGAYEQYF. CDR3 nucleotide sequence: TGCGCCAGCAGCCAAACGTCCTACGGGACAGGGGCCTACGAGCAGTACTTC.

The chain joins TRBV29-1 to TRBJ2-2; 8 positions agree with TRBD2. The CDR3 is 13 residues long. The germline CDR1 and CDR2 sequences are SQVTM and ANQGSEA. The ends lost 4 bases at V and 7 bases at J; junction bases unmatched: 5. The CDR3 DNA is TGCAGCGTTGGACTAGCGAGAGACGGGGAGCTGTTTTTT. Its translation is CSVGLARDGELFF.

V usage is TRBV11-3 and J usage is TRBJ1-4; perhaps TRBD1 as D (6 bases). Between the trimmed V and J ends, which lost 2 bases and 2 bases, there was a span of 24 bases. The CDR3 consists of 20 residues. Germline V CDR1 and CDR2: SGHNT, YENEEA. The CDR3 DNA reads TGTGCCAGCAGCTTACCCAGTCGGACAGTTCACGAGAAGACTAATGAAAAACTGTTTTTT. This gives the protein CASSLPSRTVHEKTNEKLFF.

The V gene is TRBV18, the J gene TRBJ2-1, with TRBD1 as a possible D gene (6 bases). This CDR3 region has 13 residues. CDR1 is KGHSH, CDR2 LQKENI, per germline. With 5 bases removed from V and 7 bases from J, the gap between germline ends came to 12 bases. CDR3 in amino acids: CASSVRGENEQFF. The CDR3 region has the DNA TGTGCCAGCTCAGTCAGGGGCGAGAATGAGCAGTTCTTC.